These T cell receptor beta chains were read from a single sample in a study of shared clonotypes between healthy human individuals. Clones were read by immunoSEQ multiplex PCR, and TCRdb kept only the in-frame ones, dropping some. The table records some 2.1 million clones, 95% of them present only once. The sequenced sample consisted of naive CD4+ T cells sorted from blood. The receptors were gathered from a man aged 18 to 29 in good health. The CDR3 runs from the conserved cysteine through the conserved F or W. The D gene is left open where the match is weak. The size of a clone is reported for some rows only, either as once, few or many, or as a class for expanded clones.

j_gene: TRBJ1-1
abundance: -
v_gene: TRBV10-1
d_gene: -
CDR3nt: TGCGCCAGCAGTGCCGGTTTGGTCACTGAAGCTTTCTTT
CDR3aa: CASSAGLVTEAFF

j_gene: TRBJ2-3
abundance: -
v_gene: TRBV28
d_gene: TRBD1
CDR3nt: TGTGCCAGCAGGACAGGGGGCAGATGGACAGATACGCAGTATTTT
CDR3aa: CASRTGGRWTDTQYF

j_gene: TRBJ1-2
abundance: -
v_gene: TRBV6-1
d_gene: -
CDR3nt: TGTGCCAGCAGGGAACAGGGAAAAGGCTACACCTTC
CDR3aa: CASREQGKGYTF

j_gene: TRBJ1-5
abundance: -
v_gene: TRBV19
d_gene: TRBD1
CDR3nt: TGTGCCAGTAGTATTGGACAGGGGAACAATCAGCCCCAGCATTTT
CDR3aa: CASSIGQGNNQPQHF

j_gene: TRBJ2-2
abundance: -
v_gene: TRBV10-1
d_gene: -
CDR3nt: TGCGCCAGCAGTGAGTCTAGAAGTACCGGGGAGCTGTTTTTT
CDR3aa: CASSESRSTGELFF

j_gene: TRBJ2-7
abundance: many
v_gene: TRBV9
d_gene: TRBD2
CDR3nt: TGTGCCAGCAGCGTTGGGACTAGCGGGGTCGGCGAGCAGTACTTC
CDR3aa: CASSVGTSGVGEQYF

j_gene: TRBJ2-3
abundance: -
v_gene: TRBV28
d_gene: TRBD2
CDR3nt: TGTGCCAGCAGTCCAGCGGGGGGGCAGGGCACAGATACGCAGTATTTT
CDR3aa: CASSPAGGQGTDTQYF

j_gene: TRBJ2-3
abundance: -
v_gene: TRBV4-2
d_gene: TRBD1
CDR3nt: TGTGCCAGCAGCCAACCTAAACAGGGTACAGGGGCAGATACGCAGTATTTT
CDR3aa: CASSQPKQGTGADTQYF

j_gene: TRBJ2-7
abundance: -
v_gene: TRBV11-2
d_gene: -
CDR3nt: TGTGCCAGCAGCCCCGGGGGTGAGCAGTACTTC
CDR3aa: CASSPGGEQYF

j_gene: TRBJ1-5
abundance: -
v_gene: TRBV19
d_gene: -
CDR3nt: TGTGCCAGTAGTCGGTCAAATCAGCCCCAGCATTTT
CDR3aa: CASSRSNQPQHF

j_gene: TRBJ1-4
abundance: -
v_gene: TRBV2
d_gene: -
CDR3nt: TGTGCCAGCCGGGACCCCTATAATGAAAAACTGTTTTTT
CDR3aa: CASRDPYNEKLFF

j_gene: TRBJ2-3
abundance: -
v_gene: TRBV30
d_gene: TRBD2
CDR3nt: TGTGCCTGGAGAGTAGCGGGAGGCCCCCCTAGCACAGATACGCAGTATTTT
CDR3aa: CAWRVAGGPPSTDTQYF

j_gene: TRBJ2-7
abundance: -
v_gene: TRBV6-5
d_gene: -
CDR3nt: TGTGCCAGCAGTTACTCCTCCGGGGCCGACTACGAGCAGTACTTC
CDR3aa: CASSYSSGADYEQYF

j_gene: TRBJ2-7
abundance: -
v_gene: TRBV5-1
d_gene: -
CDR3nt: TGCGCCAGCAGCTTGGGGACCTACTACGAGCAGTACTTC
CDR3aa: CASSLGTYYEQYF

j_gene: TRBJ2-7
abundance: -
v_gene: TRBV14
d_gene: TRBD1
CDR3nt: TGTGCCAGCAGCCAATACCGGGACAGTTCTGTCGAGCAGTACTTC
CDR3aa: CASSQYRDSSVEQYF